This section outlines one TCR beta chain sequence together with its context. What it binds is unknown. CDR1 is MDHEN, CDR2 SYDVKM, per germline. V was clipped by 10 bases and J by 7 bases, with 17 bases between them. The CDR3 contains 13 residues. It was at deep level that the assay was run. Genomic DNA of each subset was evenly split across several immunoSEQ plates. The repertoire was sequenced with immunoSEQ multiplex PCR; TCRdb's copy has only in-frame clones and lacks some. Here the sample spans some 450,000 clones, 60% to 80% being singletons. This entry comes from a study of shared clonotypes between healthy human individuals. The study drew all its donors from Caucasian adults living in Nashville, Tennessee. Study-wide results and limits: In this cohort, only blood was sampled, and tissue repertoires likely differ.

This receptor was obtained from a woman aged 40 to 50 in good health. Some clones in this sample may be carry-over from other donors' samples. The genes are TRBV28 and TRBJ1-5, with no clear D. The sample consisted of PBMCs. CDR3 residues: CATDDTRLQPQHF. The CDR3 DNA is TGTGCCACCGACGACACCAGGCTCCAGCCCCAGCATTTT.